Below, 10 T cell receptor beta chains from the same sample are listed, as sequenced in a study of T cells after yellow fever vaccination. TCRdb ran MiXCR on the 5' RACE reads and lists one entry per CDR3 protein. The sample includes some 320,000 distinct CDR3 sequences, approximately 4% of them seen just once. Material: PBMCs, obtained 15 days after the yellow fever booster vaccination. These receptor sequences come from a young man who received the YFV17D yellow fever vaccine.

Ten or more counts support this clonotype. V is TRBV11-2 and J is TRBJ2-3, with TRBD2 as a possible D gene (5 bases). Per germline, CDR1 SGHAT and CDR2 FQNNGV. Between the trimmed V and J ends, which lost 1 base and 3 bases, there was a span of 17 bases. The CDR3 contains 17 residues. CDR3 sequence: CASSLARGVLRTDTQYF. CDR3 sequence (DNA): TGTGCCAGCAGCTTAGCTCGGGGTGTACTGAGGACAGATACGCAGTATTTT.

This clonotype has a handful of counts. The chain combines TRBV5-5 with TRBJ2-5; D gene uncertain. There are 14 residues in the CDR3. Germline V lookup: CDR1 SGHKS, CDR2 YYEKEE (reference sequence). V lost 0 bases and J 2 bases, leaving 8 bases between the germline ends. CDR3 sequence: CASSLASRQETQYF. The CDR3, as DNA: TGTGCCAGCAGCTTGGCCTCCAGGCAAGAGACCCAGTACTTC.

V and J are TRBV20-1 and TRBJ2-1; a weak D match, TRBD1 (6 bases). The V gene's germline CDR1 is DFQATT and CDR2 SNEGSKA (reference sequence). CDR3 size: 13 residues. Trimming cost V 6 bases and J 0 bases, with 9 bases left between them. This chain's CDR3 is CSAWGPSYNEQFF. CDR3 nucleotide sequence: TGCAGTGCATGGGGGCCCTCCTACAATGAGCAGTTCTTC.

The genes are TRBV20-1 and TRBJ2-7, with 10 bases identical to TRBD1. Germline CDR1 DFQATT, CDR2 SNEGSKA (reference sequence). The CDR3 extends over 14 amino acids. V was clipped by 2 bases and J by 5 bases; unmatched bases: 6. The CDR3: CSARNPGQGNEQYV. The CDR3 DNA is TGCAGTGCTAGAAACCCGGGACAGGGGAACGAGCAGTACGTC.

This clonotype came up many times. The chain has TRBV7-6 and TRBJ1-6; 9 nucleotides align to TRBD1. CDR3 length: 15 residues. Trimming at V came to 5 bases and at J to 5 bases, leaving 4 bases not matched to a gene. Germline CDR1 and CDR2: SGHVS and FNYEAQ. CDR3 sequence (DNA): TGTGCCAGCAGCGCCGGACAGGGGCATAATTCACCCCTCCACTTT. Translating it yields CASSAGQGHNSPLHF.

V gene TRBV6-5 combines with J gene TRBJ1-2, with 7 bases identical to TRBD1. V gave up 7 bases and J gave up 1 base; unmatched junction bases: 6. The V gene's germline CDR1 is MNHEY and CDR2 SVGAGI. The CDR3 runs 14 residues. The CDR3 nucleotides are TGTGCCAGCATCGGGACAGCCCGTAACTATGGCTACACCTTC. Amino acid sequence: CASIGTARNYGYTF.

In this sample, this clonotype turned up a few times. The chain couples TRBV5-1 to TRBJ1-1; maybe TRBD1 (5 bases). V lost 2 bases and J lost 2, with 13 bases in between. Per the germline V gene, CDR1 is SGHRS and CDR2 is YFSETQ. The CDR3 has 15 amino acids. The CDR3 bases are TGCGCCAGCAGCTTTCGCGTAGGGGCTAACACTGAAGCTTTCTTT. Its protein is CASSFRVGANTEAFF.

This clonotype was counted at least ten times. J is TRBJ2-5 and V is TRBV7-9; D may match TRBD1 or TRBD2 (5 bases each). With 5 bases removed from V and 3 bases from J, the gap between germline ends came to 16 bases. From germline, CDR1 is SEHNR and CDR2 FQNEAQ (reference sequence). The CDR3 consists of 15 residues. CDR3 region: CASSTGGLAEETQYF. DNA of the CDR3: TGTGCCAGCAGCACAGGAGGACTGGCGGAAGAGACCCAGTACTTC.

This clonotype was observed at least ten times. The genes are TRBV10-2 and TRBJ2-1; D is perhaps TRBD1 (7 bases). Between the trimmed V and J ends, which lost 6 bases and 0 bases, there was a span of 18 bases. Germline CDR1 is WSHSY and CDR2 is SAAADI. This CDR3 region has 17 residues. The DNA of the CDR3 is TGCGCCAGCAGGGATCCCAGGGGGGTAAGCTCCTACAATGAGCAGTTCTTC. Its translation is CASRDPRGVSSYNEQFF.

Many counts were recorded for this clonotype. The CDR3 protein is CASSPRTSGGETQYF. CDR3 nucleotide sequence: TGTGCCAGCAGCCCGCGGACTAGCGGTGGAGAGACCCAGTACTTC. The chain is built from TRBV7-6 and TRBJ2-5, with TRBD2 identical over 10 bases. Trimming took 5 bases from V and 4 from J; bases not matched to a gene: 7. The CDR3 runs 15 residues. CDR1 is SGHVS and CDR2 is FNYEAQ in the germline V gene.